Presented here are 17 T cell receptor beta chains from one specimen sequenced in a study of OX40 agonist ivuxolimab in advanced cancers. Libraries were prepared by immunoSEQ multiplex PCR; TCRdb keeps only in-frame clonotypes and omits some of them. The data contain over 15,000 clones, 86% of them singletons. The starting material was CD4+ or CD8+ T cells sorted from blood, obtained in a trial of the OX40 agonist ivuxolimab. All receptors derive from an adult with an advanced solid tumor such as melanoma, head and neck, liver or kidney cancer.

The chain has TRBV19 and TRBJ1-5; the D gene is possibly TRBD1 (5 bases). Trimming removed 7 bases at V and 5 bases at J, with 18 bases between. CDR3 length: 15 residues. The germline V gene has CDR1 LNHDA and CDR2 SQIVND (reference sequence). The chain's CDR3 is CASTPNPGRHQPQHF. CDR3 nucleotide sequence: TGTGCCAGTACCCCTAATCCAGGGAGGCATCAGCCCCAGCATTTT.

This rearrangement joins TRBV6-5 to TRBJ1-2; 9 bases fit TRBD1. The CDR3 length is 15 residues. V shed 2 bases, J shed 4 bases, and the junction held 5 bases outside the gene matches. The germline CDR1 and CDR2 sequences are MNHEY and SVGAGI. Here the CDR3 DNA reads TGTGCCAGCAGTTACACCGGGACAGGGATCTATGGCTACACCTTC. Translating it yields CASSYTGTGIYGYTF.

The chain employs TRBV6-1 and TRBJ2-1, with D perhaps matching TRBD1 or TRBD2 (5 bases each). The germline V gene encodes CDR1 MNHNS and CDR2 SASEGT. The germline V and J ends were trimmed by 6 bases and 1 base, with 13 bases remaining between them. The CDR3 contains 15 residues. The CDR3 reads CASSHRDGSYNEQFF. As DNA, the CDR3 is TGTGCCAGCAGCCACCGGGACGGGTCCTACAATGAGCAGTTCTTC.

This chain links TRBV5-1 with TRBJ1-6; TRBD1 matches 8 bases. Germline CDR1 reads SGHRS; CDR2 reads YFSETQ. The CDR3 runs 15 residues. After removal of 3 bases from V and 9 bases from J, the junction contained 8 bases not matched to a gene. The DNA of the CDR3 is TGCGCCAGCAGCTCAGATGGACAGGGTATTTCACCCCTCCACTTT. Its translation: CASSSDGQGISPLHF.

The V gene is TRBV5-4, the J gene TRBJ2-3; 8 bases match TRBD2. After removal of 10 bases from V and 1 base from J, the junction contained 11 bases not matched to a gene. Germline lookup yields CDR1 SGHNT and CDR2 YYREEE (reference sequence). The CDR3 sequence is 15 residues long. CDR3 sequence: CAHGSAGGRTDTQYF. The CDR3 coding sequence is TGTGCCCATGGGTCGGCGGGAGGACGCACAGATACGCAGTATTTT. The full variable domain, in which reference TRBV5-4 and TRBJ2-3 provide the parts outside the CDR3, is ETGVTQSPTHLIKTRGQQVTLRCSSQSGHNTVSWYQQALGQGPQFIFQYYREEENGRGNFPPRFSGLQFPNYSSELNVNALELDDSALYLCAHGSAGGRTDTQYFGPGTRLTVL.

The V call is TRBV30, the J call TRBJ2-6; D is ambiguous. The CDR3 is 16 amino acids. Deletions cut 1 base from V and 1 base from J, with 11 bases between. Germline loops: CDR1 GTSNPN, CDR2 SVGIG (reference sequence). CDR3 region: CAWSARPASGANVLTF. In nucleotides, the CDR3 is TGTGCCTGGAGTGCGCGCCCCGCGTCTGGGGCCAACGTCCTGACTTTC.

This chain uses TRBV6-5 with TRBJ2-1; 9 nucleotides align to TRBD1. The germline V gene has CDR1 MNHEY and CDR2 SVGAGI. This CDR3 spans 15 amino acids. Trimming took 10 bases from V and 4 from J; bases not matched to a gene: 11. The CDR3 region is CATAPDRGYYNEQFF. The CDR3 bases are TGTGCCACCGCACCGGACAGGGGTTATTACAATGAGCAGTTCTTC.

The chain links TRBV30 to TRBJ2-7; TRBD2 is a possible D gene (6 bases). The length of the CDR3 is 14 residues. The V end was cut by 0 bases, the J end by 2 bases, with 11 bases between. CDR1 and CDR2 (germline): GTSNPN, SVGIG (reference sequence). The CDR3 coding sequence is TGTGCCTGGAGTGTCGGGACTTTCCCCTACGAGCAGTACTTC. It translates to CAWSVGTFPYEQYF.

This clone was seen more than once but under ten times. The V gene is TRBV2, the J gene TRBJ1-6; 10 bases are shared with TRBD1. Unmatched junction bases numbered 2, after V lost 4 bases and J lost 8 bases. In germline, CDR1 is SNHLY, CDR2 FYNNEI. This CDR3 spans 14 amino acids. CDR3 amino acids: CASSVGTGDSPLHF. The CDR3 DNA reads TGTGCCAGCAGTGTAGGGACAGGGGATTCACCCCTCCACTTT.

This rearrangement joins TRBV7-8 to TRBJ1-2, with D possibly TRBD1 on 5 matching bases. The V end lost 3 bases, the J end lost 3 bases, and 8 bases lay between the germline ends. Per germline, CDR1 SGHVS and CDR2 FQNEAQ. The length of the CDR3 is 13 residues. The CDR3 reads CASSLTQDYGYTF. The CDR3 DNA reads TGTGCCAGCAGCTTGACACAGGACTATGGCTACACCTTC.

The chain has TRBV5-4 and TRBJ2-2; D perhaps matches TRBD2 (6 bases). V lost 5 bases and J lost 7, with 12 bases in between. CDR1 and CDR2 (germline): SGHNT, YYREEE (reference sequence). The CDR3 extends over 13 amino acids. The CDR3 nucleotides are TGTGCCAGCAGACTGGGGCGGGACGGGGAGCTGTTTTTT. It is translated as CASRLGRDGELFF.

The chain recombines TRBV5-1 with TRBJ1-1, with a tentative D call TRBD1 (5 bases). CDR3 length: 15 residues. Germline CDR1 SGHRS, CDR2 YFSETQ. Between the trimmed V and J ends, which lost 5 bases and 0 bases, there was a span of 14 bases. The chain's CDR3 is CASRRLGTVNTEAFF. The CDR3 nucleotides are TGCGCCAGCAGACGACTTGGGACGGTGAACACTGAAGCTTTCTTT. The full variable domain, in which reference TRBV5-1 and TRBJ1-1 provide the parts outside the CDR3, is KAGVTQTPRYLIKTRGQQVTLSCSPISGHRSVSWYQQTPGQGLQFLFEYFSETQRNKGNFPGRFSGRQFSNSRSEMNVSTLELGDSALYLCASRRLGTVNTEAFFGQGTRLTVV.

The chain employs TRBV29-1 and TRBJ1-4; 9 nucleotides line up with TRBD1. There are 14 residues in the CDR3. With V trimmed by 1 base and J by 6 bases, 3 bases remained unmatched. In germline, CDR1 is SQVTM, CDR2 ANQGSEA. The CDR3 DNA sequence: TGCAGCGTTGAAGCTGGACAGGGGTATGAAAAACTGTTTTTT. Translation: CSVEAGQGYEKLFF.

This clone was seen a few times. The chain's CDR3 is CASRSDTSLGYTF. CDR3 DNA: TGCGCCAGCAGGTCGGACACCAGTCTGGGCTACACCTTC. The chain carries TRBV10-2 and TRBJ1-2, with D tentatively TRBD1 (5 bases). Germline V lookup: CDR1 WSHSY, CDR2 SAAADI. Trimming left V 6 bases short and J 8 bases short, with 16 bases between. This CDR3 contains 13 residues.

The gene calls are TRBV7-3 and TRBJ2-7, with TRBD2 matching 7 bases. The junction had 7 bases not matched to a gene; V was cut back by 5 bases and J by 6 bases. The CDR3 spans 13 residues. The germline V gene has CDR1 SGHTA and CDR2 FQGTGA. The CDR3, as DNA: TGTGCCAGCAGCGATGAGGCGGGAGCCGAGCAGTACTTC. Amino acids: CASSDEAGAEQYF.

This chain uses TRBV12-5 with TRBJ2-7; no clear D. Germline V gene sequence: CDR1 LGHNT, CDR2 FRNRAP. This CDR3 comprises 15 residues. Trimming took 3 bases from V and 3 from J, leaving 15 bases between them. The CDR3, as DNA: TGTGCTAGTGGTTTACCTATAAGCGAGTTCTACGAGCAGTACTTC. It codes for CASGLPISEFYEQYF.

This chain links TRBV19 with TRBJ2-1; 14 bases match TRBD2. The V and J ends lost 3 bases and 3 bases, in that order; junction bases with no gene match: 4. The CDR3 length is 17 residues. Germline values: CDR1 LNHDA, CDR2 SQIVND (reference sequence). CDR3 in DNA: TGTGCCAGTAGTATGGGACTAGCGGGAGTCGGCTACAATGAGCAGTTCTTC. It is translated as CASSMGLAGVGYNEQFF. Filled out from reference TRBV19 and TRBJ2-1, the complete variable domain reads DGGITQSPKYLFRKEGQNVTLSCEQNLNHDAMYWYRQDPGQGLRLIYYSQIVNDFQKGDIAEGYSVSREKKESFPLTVTSAQKNPTAFYLCASSMGLAGVGYNEQFFGPGTRLTVL.